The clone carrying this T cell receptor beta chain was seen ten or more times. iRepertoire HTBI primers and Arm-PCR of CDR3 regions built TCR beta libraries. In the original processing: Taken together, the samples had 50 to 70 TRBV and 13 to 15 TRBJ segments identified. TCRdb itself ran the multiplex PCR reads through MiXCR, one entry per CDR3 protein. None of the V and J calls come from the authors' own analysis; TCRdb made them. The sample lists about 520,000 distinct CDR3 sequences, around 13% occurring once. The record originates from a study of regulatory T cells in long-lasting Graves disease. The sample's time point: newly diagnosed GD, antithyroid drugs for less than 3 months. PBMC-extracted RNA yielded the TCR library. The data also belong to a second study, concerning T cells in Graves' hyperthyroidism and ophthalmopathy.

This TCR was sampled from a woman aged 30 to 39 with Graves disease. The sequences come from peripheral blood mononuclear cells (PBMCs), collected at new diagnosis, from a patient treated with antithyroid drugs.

CDR3 nucleotide sequence: TGCGCCAGCAGCCAAGGTCAACAGGGTTCTTACGAGCAGTACTTC. Amino acids: CASSQGQQGSYEQYF. The rearrangement joins TRBV4-1 to TRBJ2-7; perhaps TRBD1 as D (6 bases). V dropped 1 base and J dropped 4 bases, with 14 bases sitting between them. Germline V gene sequence: CDR1 MGHRA, CDR2 YSYEKL. CDR3 length: 15 amino acids.